Shown below are 30 T cell receptor beta chains from a single sample sequenced in a study of blood T cells in healthy people across ages. Using a J-beta primer mix together with a sample-barcoded 5' primer, a second PCR was run for roughly 7 to 11 cycles. TCRdb passed the 5' RACE reads through MiXCR, listing each CDR3 protein once. The sample holds about 970,000 distinct CDR3 sequences, about 53% seen once. Material for sequencing was blood. The receptors derive from a woman aged 60 to 75 in good health.

This sequence joins TRBV5-5 and TRBJ1-6; D remains ambiguous. The V gene lost 2 bases and the J gene lost 11 bases, with 14 bases spanning the gap. The CDR3 sequence is 14 residues long. CDR1 and CDR2 (germline): SGHKS, YYEKEE (reference sequence). Here the CDR3 reads CASSFRQSDPPLHF. The CDR3 DNA is TGTGCCAGCAGCTTCAGGCAGTCCGATCCACCCCTCCACTTT.

The gene calls are TRBV20-1 and TRBJ2-5; 9 bases match TRBD2. The J call may be wrong; the DNA end is better matched by TRBJ2-7. The CDR3 runs 16 residues. Germline V gene lookup returns CDR1 DFQATT and CDR2 SNEGSKA (reference sequence). CDR3 DNA sequence: TGCAGTGCTCCCGAGAATCTAGCGGGGTGGGGTGGCGAGCAGTACTTC. Protein: CSAPENLAGWGGEQYF.

This chain uses TRBV18 with TRBJ2-7; D unresolved. Trimming cost V 0 bases and J 6 bases, with 12 bases left between them. The CDR3 spans 14 residues. Looked up from germline, CDR1 is KGHSH and CDR2 is LQKENI. CDR3 region: CASSPPNRPLEQYF. CDR3 bases: TGTGCCAGCTCACCACCTAACAGACCTCTCGAGCAGTACTTC.

Notes on this clonotype: The junction differs from germline at one of its ends, possibly a read error. This chain uses TRBV18 with TRBJ2-5; no firm D call. CDR3 length equals 13 residues. CDR1 is KGHSH and CDR2 is LQKENI in the germline V gene. The chain's CDR3 is CASAPSPEETQYF. CDR3 sequence (DNA): TGTGCCAGCGCACCAAGCCCGGAGGAGACCCAGTACTTC.

The chain has TRBV29-1 and TRBJ1-2; D is uncertain. The V end was cut by 3 bases, the J end by 4 bases, with 6 bases between. CDR3 length: 11 amino acids. Germline V gives CDR1 SQVTM, CDR2 ANQGSEA. For the CDR3, the DNA is TGCAGCGTTGATCCCCGCTATGGCTACACCTTC. It codes for CSVDPRYGYTF.

The V call is TRBV27, the J call TRBJ1-5, with D perhaps matching TRBD1 (5 bases). The V gene lost 7 bases and the J gene lost 10 bases, with 14 bases spanning the gap. From germline, CDR1 is MNHEY and CDR2 SMNVEV (reference sequence). This CDR3 comprises 12 residues. CDR3 protein: CASTETVQPQHF. The DNA for the CDR3 is TGTGCCAGCACCGAGACAGTCCAACCCCAGCATTTT.

The V and J genes are TRBV9 and TRBJ2-5; D uncertain. This CDR3 spans 14 amino acids. Germline V CDR1 and CDR2: SGDLS, YYNGEE. V lost 3 bases and J 9 bases, leaving 18 bases between the germline ends. CDR3 sequence: CASSEQPSVFAQYF. The CDR3 nucleotides read TGTGCCAGCAGCGAACAACCCTCCGTGTTTGCCCAGTACTTC.

The chain is built from TRBV6-6 and TRBJ2-5, with D unresolved. The CDR3 is 14 amino acids. CDR1 is MNHNY, CDR2 SVGAGI, per germline (reference sequence). V dropped 6 bases and J dropped 5 bases, with 16 bases sitting between them. The CDR3, as DNA: TGTGCCAGCAGCCCCGTAGCTGTAGGGGAGACCCAGTACTTC. It translates to CASSPVAVGETQYF.

This clonotype has just a few counts. V gene TRBV3-1 combines with J gene TRBJ2-4; D is undetermined. The CDR3 runs to 12 residues. The germline V and J ends were trimmed by 3 bases and 3 bases, with 3 bases remaining between them. The germline CDR1 and CDR2 sequences are LGHDT and YNNKEL (reference sequence). DNA for the CDR3: TGTGCCAGCAGCCATGACAAAAACATTCAGTACTTC. Amino acids: CASSHDKNIQYF.

The V call is TRBV6-2 or TRBV6-3, the J call TRBJ2-2; D is tentatively TRBD1 or TRBD2 (5 bases each). V lost 6 bases and J 3 bases, leaving 11 bases between the germline ends. CDR1 and CDR2 (germline): MNHEY, SVGEGT. This CDR3 region has 14 residues. The CDR3 here is CASRRDQYTGELFF. Here the CDR3 DNA reads TGTGCCAGCAGAAGGGACCAGTACACCGGGGAGCTGTTTTTT.

The chain uses TRBV20-1 and TRBJ2-1, with D uncertain. Germline V gene sequence: CDR1 DFQATT, CDR2 SNEGSKA (reference sequence). This CDR3 spans 13 amino acids. V was cut by 3 bases and J by 4 bases, with 10 bases left in between. The CDR3 sequence is CSASSHGYNEQFF. The CDR3 DNA sequence: TGCAGTGCTAGTTCACACGGGTACAATGAGCAGTTCTTC.

The genes are TRBV6-4 and TRBJ2-3, with a possible D match to TRBD1 (6 bases). The CDR3 is 16 residues long. Germline values: CDR1 MRHNA, CDR2 SNTAGT. V was clipped by 0 bases and J by 2 bases, with 12 bases between them. The DNA for the CDR3 is TGTGCCAGCAGTGACTCGGGTTGGACAGCCACAGATACGCAGTATTTT. It is translated as CASSDSGWTATDTQYF.

The rearrangement uses TRBV21-1 and TRBJ1-5; TRBD1 is the table's D call, not checked against the DNA. TRBV21-1 is termed a pseudogene. This CDR3 contains 17 residues. CDR3 sequence: CASSKAQGAHSNQPQHF. DNA of the CDR3: TGTGCCAGCAGCAAAGCGCAAGGGGCACATAGCAATCAGCCCCAGCATTTT.

The table lists this clonotype with a few counts. The V gene is TRBV7-2, the J gene TRBJ1-2; no reliable D call. Trimming took 3 bases from V and 3 from J, leaving 8 bases between them. From germline, CDR1 is SGHTA and CDR2 FQGNSA. The CDR3 sequence is 13 residues long. CDR3 sequence (DNA): TGTGCCAGCAGCTTCGGTCCAGACTATGGCTACACCTTC. As protein: CASSFGPDYGYTF.

The V call is TRBV20-1, the J call TRBJ2-5; no clear D. The DNA end is more similar to TRBJ2-7, so the J call may be wrong. Germline V gene lookup returns CDR1 DFQATT and CDR2 SNEGSKA (reference sequence). The CDR3 totals 13 residues. The CDR3 loop is CSAHWGLIYEQYF. The CDR3 DNA reads as TGCAGCGCTCACTGGGGATTGATCTACGAGCAGTACTTC.

The V call is TRBV28, the J call TRBJ1-4; 8 positions agree with TRBD1. V lost 6 bases to trimming and J lost 5 bases; unmatched junction nucleotides: 20. CDR3 size: 19 residues. Germline values: CDR1 MDHEN, CDR2 SYDVKM. CDR3 protein: CASSQPLDREGALNEKLFF. The CDR3 DNA reads as TGTGCCAGCAGCCAACCCTTGGACAGGGAGGGGGCCTTAAATGAAAAACTGTTTTTT.

The chain links TRBV6-1 to TRBJ2-7, with a possible D match to TRBD2 (6 bases). Germline V CDR1 and CDR2: MNHNS, SASEGT. V lost 4 bases, J lost 1 base, and 14 bases lay in between. CDR3 size: 15 residues. As DNA, the CDR3 is TGTGCCAGCAGTGGAGTGGGTGGAGGGTCCTACGAGCAGTACTTC. It translates to CASSGVGGGSYEQYF.

The rearrangement links TRBV7-2 to TRBJ2-1; 13 positions agree with TRBD2. The CDR3 sequence is 15 residues long. Trimming took 5 bases from V and 8 from J; bases not matched to a gene: 6. Germline lookup yields CDR1 SGHTA and CDR2 FQGNSA. The CDR3 loop is CASSPRLAGGDEQFF. The CDR3 nucleotides read TGTGCCAGCAGCCCTCGACTAGCGGGAGGTGATGAGCAGTTCTTC.

This clonotype came up a few times. This chain links TRBV7-9 with TRBJ1-6; 7 nucleotides align to TRBD1. Trimming took 5 bases from V and 3 from J; bases not matched to a gene: 7. CDR3 length: 16 residues. Germline CDR1 SEHNR, CDR2 FQNEAQ (reference sequence). This CDR3 reads CASSAQGVNYNSPLHF. In nucleotides, the CDR3 is TGTGCCAGCAGCGCCCAGGGGGTAAACTATAATTCACCCCTCCACTTT.

The chain carries TRBV7-2 and TRBJ2-5; D not certain. This CDR3 is built from 14 residues. The V gene lost 3 bases and the J gene lost 1 base, with 9 bases spanning the gap. Per germline, CDR1 SGHTA and CDR2 FQGNSA. As DNA, the CDR3 is TGTGCCAGCAGCTTGCAGCTCACCCAAGAGACCCAGTACTTC. Its protein product is CASSLQLTQETQYF.

This clonotype was seen a few times. The CDR3 DNA reads TGCAGCGTTAGGAAAGACACAGATACGCAGTATTTT. It specifies CSVRKDTDTQYF. V gene TRBV29-1 combines with J gene TRBJ2-3; D unclear. Germline V gene sequence: CDR1 SQVTM, CDR2 ANQGSEA. CDR3 length: 12 residues. The V and J ends lost 5 bases and 2 bases respectively, with 8 bases between them.

As concerns this clonotype: Since a much larger clone is just one base distant, this may be a read error. The rearrangement joins TRBV4-1 to TRBJ2-7; no reliable D call. In germline, CDR1 is MGHRA, CDR2 YSYEKL. Trimming left V 8 bases short and J 0 bases short, with 11 bases between. This CDR3 spans 13 amino acids. For the CDR3, the DNA is TGCGCCAGCGGCCTCCTGCGCTCCTACGAGCAGTACTTC. This translates into CASGLLRSYEQYF.

This clonotype was seen once. Here the CDR3 reads CATSYQGPYQPQHF. The CDR3 nucleotides read TGTGCCACCAGCTACCAGGGACCCTATCAGCCCCAGCATTTT. The chain combines TRBV24-1 with TRBJ1-5, with D tentatively TRBD1 (5 bases). Deletions cut 7 bases from V and 5 bases from J, with 14 bases between. The CDR3 loop spans 14 amino acids. CDR1 is KGHDR, CDR2 SFDVKD, per germline.

This sequence joins TRBV20-1 and TRBJ2-1, with TRBD2 identical over 11 bases. Unmatched junction bases numbered 9, after V lost 5 bases and J lost 9 bases. The CDR3 spans 14 residues. Germline V gene sequence: CDR1 DFQATT, CDR2 SNEGSKA (reference sequence). CDR3 in DNA: TGCAGTGCTCGAACTAGCGGGAGTAAGGTTGAGCAGTTCTTC. Translated: CSARTSGSKVEQFF.

CDR3 in DNA: TGTGCCAGCAAGCGCGCGGGAGGGCACAACACAGATACGCAGTATTTT. Its protein is CASKRAGGHNTDTQYF. This chain uses TRBV6-6 with TRBJ2-3, with TRBD2 matching over 9 bases. With V trimmed by 7 bases and J by 2 bases, 10 bases remained unmatched. The V gene's germline CDR1 is MNHNY and CDR2 SVGAGI (reference sequence). The CDR3 sequence is 16 residues long.

This chain joins TRBV12-3 or TRBV12-4 and TRBJ2-4, with a possible D match to TRBD2 (5 bases). CDR3 size: 12 residues. The V end was cut by 6 bases, the J end by 13 bases, with 16 bases between. The CDR3 reads CASSAGPEEQYF. The CDR3 DNA reads TGTGCCAGCAGCGCAGGACCGGAGGAGCAGTACTTC.

The V call is TRBV4-1, the J call TRBJ1-1; TRBD1 might be the D (5 bases). V was clipped by 0 bases and J by 0 bases, with 14 bases between them. Per the germline V gene, CDR1 is MGHRA and CDR2 is YSYEKL. CDR3 length: 17 residues. The CDR3 nucleotides read TGCGCCAGCAGCCAAGATATTGGGGCCCACATGAACACTGAAGCTTTCTTT. Residues: CASSQDIGAHMNTEAFF.

The chain uses TRBV4-1 and TRBJ2-7; 8 bases map to TRBD1. V lost 4 bases and J lost 3; bases outside the gene matches: 8. CDR3 length equals 15 residues. Germline lookup yields CDR1 MGHRA and CDR2 YSYEKL. For the CDR3, the DNA is TGCGCCAGCAGCCCGGTGTGGACAGGGAACTACGAGCAGTACTTC. As protein: CASSPVWTGNYEQYF.

CDR3 sequence reads: CASSQESGLAGDKLFF. The CDR3 nucleotides are TGCGCCAGCAGCCAAGAGTCGGGCCTAGCGGGAGACAAGTTGTTCTTC. V gene TRBV4-1 combines with J gene TRBJ2-1; 10 bases are a match to TRBD2. The CDR3 is 16 amino acids. With 0 bases clipped from V and 15 bases from J, the junction kept 14 bases outside the gene matches. Germline CDR1 is MGHRA and CDR2 is YSYEKL.

The chain carries TRBV7-8 and TRBJ2-3; D not resolved. V was shortened by 2 bases and J by 2 bases, with 14 bases between the two germline ends. Germline loops: CDR1 SGHVS, CDR2 FQNEAQ. The length of the CDR3 is 16 residues. CDR3 nucleotides: TGTGCCAGCAGCTTATTTGGGCTAACGACCACAGATACGCAGTATTTT. Residues: CASSLFGLTTTDTQYF.